This T cell receptor beta chain is drawn from a study of CD8 T cells in Susac syndrome. The CDR3 extends over 16 amino acids. From germline, CDR1 is PRHDT and CDR2 FYEKMQ (reference sequence). J was trimmed by 0 bases and V by 5 bases; bases with no gene match: 3. RNA amounts of 0.5 to 1 ug underwent reverse transcription with random hexamers. Across 54 Vbeta and 13 Jbeta, TCR beta CDR3 was amplified with immunoSEQ multiplex PCR. TCRdb analysed the immunoSEQ multiplex PCR reads with MiXCR anew, one entry per CDR3 protein. The table lists some 140,000 distinct CDR3 sequences, 75% to 90% of them singletons. This clonotype appeared a single time.

The sequencing input was CD8+ T cells from PBMCs. V gene TRBV13 combines with J gene TRBJ2-7; 14 bases line up with TRBD2. This sequence originates from a human donor with multiple sclerosis. The CDR3 sequence is CASSPGLAGASYEQYF. Written as DNA, the CDR3 is TGTGCCAGCAGCCCGGGACTAGCGGGGGCCTCCTACGAGCAGTACTTC. The whole variable domain, remainder taken from reference TRBV13 and TRBJ2-7, is AAGVIQSPRHLIKEKRETATLKCYPIPRHDTVYWYQQGPGQDPQFLISFYEKMQSDKGSIPDRFSAQQFSDYHSELNMSSLELGDSALYFCASSPGLAGASYEQYFGPGTRLTVT.